A selection of T cell receptor beta chains follows, all from one sample in a study of blood T cell repertoires in COVID-19. Generated by immunoSEQ multiplex PCR, the TCRdb table keeps only in-frame clones and is missing some. The sample records 90,000 to 130,000 clones, 60% to 85% being singletons. Sequenced sample: peripheral blood. The receptors were sampled from a woman aged 40 to 49 with acute or convalescent COVID-19. CDR3s include the opening cysteine and the closing phenylalanine or tryptophan. D genes are given only for firm matches. Not every row has a clone size; where given, it reads once, few, many or a size class.

>TRBJ2-7|15|TRBD1|TRBV3-1/TRBV3-2|.
TGTGCCAGCAGCCAAGTTCCCGACAGGGTGTACGAGCAGTACTTC
CASSQVPDRVYEQYF
>TRBJ2-2|17|TRBD2|TRBV10-1|.
TGCGCCAGCAGTGAGCCTCGCGGGGGGGCCGGGACCGGGGAGCTGTTTTTT
CASSEPRGGAGTGELFF
>TRBJ2-2|13|.|TRBV28|.
TGTGCCAGCACCCTGGGGGGTGCCGGGGAGCTGTTTTTT
CASTLGGAGELFF
>TRBJ2-5|14|TRBD2|TRBV30|.
TGTGCCTGGGGCCGACTAGCCCTGCAAGAGACCCAGTACTTC
CAWGRLALQETQYF
>TRBJ2-7|15|.|TRBV7-6|.
TGTGCCAGCAGCTTAGCGGCGGGGTACTCCTACGAGCAGTACTTC
CASSLAAGYSYEQYF
>TRBJ2-1|17|TRBD2|TRBV27|once
TGTGCCAGCAGTTTAGGTCTAGCGGGGGCAACCTACAATGAGCAGTTCTTC
CASSLGLAGATYNEQFF
>TRBJ2-6|18|.|TRBV9|.
TGTGCCAGCAGCGTAGGCGATATTACAGGGCCTGGGGCCAACGTCCTGACTTTC
CASSVGDITGPGANVLTF
>TRBJ2-1|12|.|TRBV11-2|once
TGTGCCAGCAGCCCAAGGGGGTTTGAGCAGTTCTTC
CASSPRGFEQFF
>TRBJ1-1|16|.|TRBV7-3|.
TGTGCCAGCAGCTCCCTGGGAGGCAGAACCCCCACTGAAGCTTTCTTT
CASSSLGGRTPTEAFF
>TRBJ1-1|14|.|TRBV6-5|.
TGTGCCAGCAGTTACGGAGGAGCGAACACTGAAGCTTTCTTT
CASSYGGANTEAFF
>TRBJ1-4|14|.|TRBV11-2|.
TGTGCCAGCAGCCAGGTACAGGGAAGAGAAAAACTGTTTTTT
CASSQVQGREKLFF
>TRBJ1-4|12|TRBD1|TRBV29-1|.
TGCAGCTCCAAGGACAGGAATGAAAAACTGTTTTTT
CSSKDRNEKLFF
>TRBJ2-6|14|.|TRBV10-3|.
TGTGCCTCCGGGGAGGTCTCTGGGGCCAACGTCCTGACTTTC
CASGEVSGANVLTF
>TRBJ1-1|12|.|TRBV29-1|.
TGCAGCGTGGGAGAAGCGGGGGCTGAAGCTTTCTTT
CSVGEAGAEAFF
>TRBJ1-1|12|.|TRBV27|once
TGTGCCAGCGTAACAGGGCGGAACGAAGCTTTCTTT
CASVTGRNEAFF
>TRBJ2-7|19|.|TRBV28|.
TGTGCCAGCAGTCACCAGTTATCGTGGACTTCTACCCTCTCCTACGAGCAGTACTTC
CASSHQLSWTSTLSYEQYF
>TRBJ2-7|14|.|TRBV6-2/TRBV6-3|.
TGTGCCAGCAGTGTAAGGGGGTCTTTCAGTGAGCAGTACTTC
CASSVRGSFSEQYF
>TRBJ2-6|15|.|TRBV5-4|few
TGTGCCAGCAGCTTGGCAGGAACTGGGGCCAACGTCCTGACTTTC
CASSLAGTGANVLTF
>TRBJ2-3|16|TRBD2|TRBV7-3|.
TGTGCCAGCAGCTTAGAGCGGGGGGGTATCACAGATACGCAGTATTTT
CASSLERGGITDTQYF
>TRBJ2-1|15|TRBD1|TRBV28|.
TGTGCCAGCAGTAAGGACAGGAGAGCCTACAATGAGCAGTTCTTC
CASSKDRRAYNEQFF
>TRBJ2-3|16|TRBD2|TRBV6-1|.
TGTGCCAGCAGGGAAACCGGACTAGCTATCACAGATACGCAGTATTTT
CASRETGLAITDTQYF
>TRBJ2-2|17|TRBD2|TRBV19|.
TGTGCCAGTAGGGGACTACTAGCGGGGGTCCACACCGGGGAGCTGTTTTTT
CASRGLLAGVHTGELFF
>TRBJ2-3|15|.|TRBV30|.
TGTGCCTGGGAGAGGGGGGGTGCGAGCACAGATACGCAGTATTTT
CAWERGGASTDTQYF
>TRBJ2-2|15|.|TRBV7-6|.
TGTGCCAGCAGATTAGGTACATCGAACACCGGGGAGCTGTTTTTT
CASRLGTSNTGELFF
>TRBJ1-2|13|TRBD1|TRBV6-5|.
TGTGCCACCCACAGGGGGCCAGGGGGAGGCTACACCTTC
CATHRGPGGGYTF
>TRBJ2-5|12|.|TRBV29-1|.
TGCAGCGTTGGCCCGAGGTGGGAGACCCAGTACTTC
CSVGPRWETQYF
>TRBJ2-7|14|.|TRBV9|.
TGTGCCAGCAGCGTAGGGGGCTCTGGCTACGAGCAGTACTTC
CASSVGGSGYEQYF
>TRBJ1-5|16|TRBD1|TRBV6-2/TRBV6-3|.
TGTGCCAGCAGTTTGGACAGGGGGCGAGGCAATCAGCCCCAGCATTTT
CASSLDRGRGNQPQHF
>TRBJ1-3|17|TRBD1|TRBV2|.
TGTGCCAGCAGTTACGGACAGGGGGCAGGTACGGGAAACACCATATATTTT
CASSYGQGAGTGNTIYF
>TRBJ1-6|16|TRBD1|TRBV5-6|.
TGTGCCAGCAGAGACCGGGACAGGGGACCTAATTCACCCCTCCACTTT
CASRDRDRGPNSPLHF
>TRBJ2-7|15|TRBD2|TRBV3-1/TRBV3-2|.
TGTGCCAGCAGCCCCTCGGGGCGGGGGGGCTACGAGCAGTACTTC
CASSPSGRGGYEQYF
>TRBJ1-1|16|TRBD1|TRBV5-1|.
TGCGCCAGCAGCTCGAACCTGGGACAGGGTAAGAGTGAAGCTTTCTTT
CASSSNLGQGKSEAFF
>TRBJ1-5|15|.|TRBV6-1|.
TGTGCCAGCAGTGAAGCCTCTGGGCACTATCAGCCCCAGCATTTT
CASSEASGHYQPQHF
>TRBJ1-1|13|TRBD1|TRBV19|few
TGTGCCAGTATGACAGGGGGCGGGACTGAAGCTTTCTTT
CASMTGGGTEAFF
>TRBJ1-4|15|TRBD1|TRBV4-3|.
TGCGCCAGCAGCCAAGACGCCACGTCAGGGGGAAAACTGTTTTTT
CASSQDATSGGKLFF
>TRBJ2-3|16|.|TRBV3-1/TRBV3-2|.
TGTGCCAGCAGCCAATTCGTCCCTTCCCGCACAGATACGCAGTATTTT
CASSQFVPSRTDTQYF
>TRBJ2-5|13|TRBD1|TRBV2|.
TGTGCCAGCATGCCGGGACAGCGCGAGACCCAGTACTTC
CASMPGQRETQYF